This T cell receptor beta chain was documented in a study of shared clonotypes between healthy human individuals. Study-wide results and caveats: Deeper or shallower sequencing was expected to change how clonotypes are shared among donors.

This clone was seen at least ten times. Antigen: not known. Using immunoSEQ multiplex PCR, the repertoire was profiled, and TCRdb retains in-frame clones only, with some absent. The top ten clones hold 8% to 13% of a sample with about 340,000 clones, roughly 70% of them seen once. From germline, CDR1 is SGHDN and CDR2 FVKESK. There are 16 residues in the CDR3. Germline trimming cut 4 bases from V and 4 bases from J; bases unmatched to any gene: 7. The sample was memory CD4+ T cells sorted from blood. Subset here: CD45RA-negative fraction. The J gene is TRBJ2-5, the V gene TRBV14; 12 nucleotides match TRBD1. The source of this sequence is a man under 40 in good health. DNA for the CDR3: TGTGCCAGCAGCCCCCGGGACAGGGGGCCCTTAGAGACCCAGTACTTC. It translates to CASSPRDRGPLETQYF.